The rows below give T cell receptor beta chains drawn from one sample of a study of blood T cell repertoires in COVID-19. The assay was immunoSEQ multiplex PCR, and TCRdb's table has in-frame clones only and misses some. This sample has around 280,000 clones; approximately 88% occur once, and the top ten carry 6% to 6.5%. The source material was PBMCs or T cells enriched from blood (not recorded which). These receptors all come from a woman between 35 and 50 years old who had recovered from COVID-19. CDR3s include the opening cysteine and the closing phenylalanine or tryptophan. Fields, in order: J gene, clone size, V gene, D gene, CDR3 protein, CDR3 DNA. The D gene is left open where the match is weak. Clone size, where shown, is once, few, many, or a class for clones that have expanded.

J gene: TRBJ2-4
clone size: -
V gene: TRBV11-3
D gene: -
CDR3 protein: CASSLESTGIQYF
CDR3 DNA: TGTGCCAGCAGCTTAGAAAGCACGGGCATTCAGTACTTC

J gene: TRBJ1-1
clone size: few
V gene: TRBV5-1
D gene: -
CDR3 protein: CASSGGTAMNTEAFF
CDR3 DNA: TGCGCCAGCAGCGGCGGGACTGCTATGAACACTGAAGCTTTCTTT

J gene: TRBJ2-7
clone size: -
V gene: TRBV7-9
D gene: -
CDR3 protein: CASSLSGSSYEQYF
CDR3 DNA: TGTGCCAGCAGCTTATCGGGGAGCAGCTACGAGCAGTACTTC

J gene: TRBJ2-7
clone size: -
V gene: TRBV7-2
D gene: TRBD1
CDR3 protein: CASSLDRAGSEQYF
CDR3 DNA: TGTGCCAGCAGCTTGGACAGGGCGGGGTCCGAGCAGTACTTC

J gene: TRBJ1-1
clone size: once
V gene: TRBV30
D gene: -
CDR3 protein: CAWRRQVNTEAFF
CDR3 DNA: TGTGCCTGGAGAAGGCAGGTTAACACTGAAGCTTTCTTT

J gene: TRBJ2-1
clone size: few
V gene: TRBV7-9
D gene: -
CDR3 protein: CASSPIADQQFF
CDR3 DNA: TGTGCCAGCAGCCCTATAGCGGACCAGCAGTTCTTC

J gene: TRBJ2-2
clone size: -
V gene: TRBV5-4
D gene: -
CDR3 protein: CASSFPRGLTTGELFF
CDR3 DNA: TGTGCCAGCAGCTTCCCCAGGGGCCTTACCACCGGGGAGCTGTTTTTT

J gene: TRBJ2-7
clone size: -
V gene: TRBV7-2
D gene: -
CDR3 protein: CASSLHTPSYEQYF
CDR3 DNA: TGTGCCAGCAGCTTACACACCCCCTCCTACGAGCAGTACTTC

J gene: TRBJ2-5
clone size: -
V gene: TRBV11-2
D gene: -
CDR3 protein: CASSSYPRAAETQYF
CDR3 DNA: TGTGCCAGCAGCTCATACCCCAGGGCGGCGGAGACCCAGTACTTC

J gene: TRBJ2-1
clone size: -
V gene: TRBV10-3
D gene: TRBD2
CDR3 protein: CAIGEREREGLGQFF
CDR3 DNA: TGTGCCATCGGCGAGAGAGAGCGGGAGGGCCTCGGGCAGTTCTTC

J gene: TRBJ2-2
clone size: -
V gene: TRBV5-1
D gene: TRBD2
CDR3 protein: CASSSGLAGTLTGELFF
CDR3 DNA: TGCGCCAGCAGCTCTGGACTAGCGGGAACCCTCACCGGGGAGCTGTTTTTT

J gene: TRBJ2-2
clone size: once
V gene: TRBV28
D gene: -
CDR3 protein: CASSLSVGTNTGELFF
CDR3 DNA: TGTGCCAGCAGTTTATCTGTCGGTACGAACACCGGGGAGCTGTTTTTT

J gene: TRBJ2-5
clone size: -
V gene: TRBV4-1
D gene: TRBD2
CDR3 protein: CASSQDSGGQETQYF
CDR3 DNA: TGCGCCAGCAGCCAAGATAGCGGGGGGCAAGAGACCCAGTACTTC

J gene: TRBJ2-1
clone size: -
V gene: TRBV4-2
D gene: -
CDR3 protein: CASSQESGEQFF
CDR3 DNA: TGTGCCAGCAGCCAAGAGTCCGGGGAGCAGTTCTTC

J gene: TRBJ2-2
clone size: -
V gene: TRBV19
D gene: TRBD2
CDR3 protein: CASSGLAGNTGELFF
CDR3 DNA: TGTGCCAGTAGTGGTCTAGCGGGTAACACCGGGGAGCTGTTTTTT

J gene: TRBJ2-1
clone size: -
V gene: TRBV11-3
D gene: TRBD1
CDR3 protein: CASSQAGTGLYEQFF
CDR3 DNA: TGTGCCAGCAGCCAAGCCGGGACAGGGCTATATGAGCAGTTCTTC

J gene: TRBJ1-3
clone size: -
V gene: TRBV12-3/TRBV12-4
D gene: -
CDR3 protein: CASSLRLVPIYF
CDR3 DNA: TGTGCCAGCAGCCTTCGACTGGTTCCCATATATTTT

J gene: TRBJ2-1
clone size: -
V gene: TRBV2
D gene: -
CDR3 protein: CASSGTFSRGYNEQFF
CDR3 DNA: TGTGCCAGCAGTGGGACCTTTAGCAGGGGATACAATGAGCAGTTCTTC

J gene: TRBJ1-2
clone size: few
V gene: TRBV7-9
D gene: -
CDR3 protein: CASSLMTFNGYTF
CDR3 DNA: TGTGCCAGCAGCTTAATGACATTCAATGGCTACACCTTC

J gene: TRBJ1-5
clone size: -
V gene: TRBV28
D gene: -
CDR3 protein: CASSLSRGSGNQPQHF
CDR3 DNA: TGTGCCAGCAGTTTATCAAGGGGGAGTGGCAATCAGCCCCAGCATTTT

J gene: TRBJ2-2
clone size: -
V gene: TRBV7-3
D gene: TRBD2
CDR3 protein: CASSRTSGSNTGELFF
CDR3 DNA: TGTGCCAGCAGCCGAACTAGCGGCTCCAACACCGGGGAGCTGTTTTTT

J gene: TRBJ2-5
clone size: -
V gene: TRBV6-2/TRBV6-3
D gene: -
CDR3 protein: CASSYSRVSETQYF
CDR3 DNA: TGTGCCAGCAGTTACTCGAGGGTGAGCGAGACCCAGTACTTC

J gene: TRBJ1-2
clone size: -
V gene: TRBV27
D gene: TRBD1
CDR3 protein: CASSTNRGGNGYTF
CDR3 DNA: TGTGCCAGCAGTACAAACAGGGGAGGCAATGGCTACACCTTC

J gene: TRBJ1-1
clone size: -
V gene: TRBV7-3
D gene: TRBD1
CDR3 protein: CASSLMGQPEAFF
CDR3 DNA: TGTGCCAGCAGCTTAATGGGACAGCCTGAAGCTTTCTTT

J gene: TRBJ2-1
clone size: -
V gene: TRBV7-2
D gene: TRBD2
CDR3 protein: CASSLGGSGIGNEQFF
CDR3 DNA: TGTGCCAGCAGCTTAGGGGGAAGCGGGATCGGCAATGAGCAGTTCTTC

J gene: TRBJ1-6
clone size: -
V gene: TRBV2
D gene: -
CDR3 protein: CASSTRQVNDSPLHF
CDR3 DNA: TGTGCCAGCAGTACTCGACAAGTTAATGATTCACCCCTCCACTTT

J gene: TRBJ2-3
clone size: -
V gene: TRBV9
D gene: -
CDR3 protein: CASSGAPTESTDTQYF
CDR3 DNA: TGTGCCAGCAGCGGAGCTCCGACAGAGAGCACAGATACGCAGTATTTT

J gene: TRBJ2-5
clone size: -
V gene: TRBV5-1
D gene: -
CDR3 protein: CASSLTATETQYF
CDR3 DNA: TGCGCCAGCAGCTTGACAGCCACAGAGACCCAGTACTTC

J gene: TRBJ2-1
clone size: -
V gene: TRBV11-2
D gene: -
CDR3 protein: CASSLGTGPDNEQFF
CDR3 DNA: TGTGCCAGCAGCTTAGGTACAGGGCCGGACAATGAGCAGTTCTTC

J gene: TRBJ2-1
clone size: -
V gene: TRBV28
D gene: TRBD1
CDR3 protein: CASLSGQASSYNEQFF
CDR3 DNA: TGTGCCAGCCTTTCTGGACAGGCGAGCTCCTACAATGAGCAGTTCTTC

J gene: TRBJ2-5
clone size: few
V gene: TRBV4-1
D gene: TRBD2
CDR3 protein: CASSQAPPPSGSRETQYF
CDR3 DNA: TGCGCCAGCAGCCAAGCCCCTCCTCCTAGCGGGAGTAGGGAGACCCAGTACTTC

J gene: TRBJ1-4
clone size: -
V gene: TRBV11-2
D gene: TRBD1
CDR3 protein: CASSQDRGPTESVF
CDR3 DNA: TGTGCCAGCAGCCAAGACAGGGGGCCAACCGAGAGCGTTTTT

J gene: TRBJ2-3
clone size: -
V gene: TRBV30
D gene: TRBD2
CDR3 protein: CAWSAVGGFADTQYF
CDR3 DNA: TGTGCCTGGAGTGCAGTGGGAGGGTTTGCAGATACGCAGTATTTT

J gene: TRBJ2-3
clone size: -
V gene: TRBV11-2
D gene: -
CDR3 protein: CATTLGPSTDTQYF
CDR3 DNA: TGTGCCACCACACTAGGGCCGAGCACAGATACGCAGTATTTT

J gene: TRBJ1-3
clone size: -
V gene: TRBV6-5
D gene: -
CDR3 protein: CASTGQYSGNTIYF
CDR3 DNA: TGTGCCAGCACCGGACAGTACTCTGGAAACACCATATATTTT

J gene: TRBJ2-7
clone size: once
V gene: TRBV14
D gene: TRBD2
CDR3 protein: CASSHGLAGFYEQYF
CDR3 DNA: TGTGCCAGCAGCCACGGACTAGCGGGATTCTACGAGCAGTACTTC

J gene: TRBJ1-1
clone size: -
V gene: TRBV2
D gene: -
CDR3 protein: CASSELPRAFF
CDR3 DNA: TGTGCCAGCAGTGAACTCCCCCGGGCTTTCTTT

J gene: TRBJ2-2
clone size: once
V gene: TRBV6-5
D gene: -
CDR3 protein: CASSYYRGRVELFF
CDR3 DNA: TGTGCCAGCAGTTACTATCGTGGGAGAGTGGAGCTGTTTTTT

J gene: TRBJ2-7
clone size: -
V gene: TRBV15
D gene: -
CDR3 protein: CATSRDRLADFSYEQYF
CDR3 DNA: TGTGCCACCAGCAGAGATCGGTTGGCGGACTTCTCCTACGAGCAGTACTTC

J gene: TRBJ1-5
clone size: -
V gene: TRBV6-5
D gene: -
CDR3 protein: CASNKQGGQPQHF
CDR3 DNA: TGTGCCAGCAATAAACAGGGTGGCCAGCCCCAGCATTTT

J gene: TRBJ2-3
clone size: once
V gene: TRBV5-6
D gene: TRBD2
CDR3 protein: CASSSALTSGISDTQYF
CDR3 DNA: TGTGCCAGCAGCTCGGCTTTGACTAGCGGGATCTCAGATACGCAGTATTTT

J gene: TRBJ2-1
clone size: few
V gene: TRBV6-4
D gene: TRBD2
CDR3 protein: CASSASGGLGQFF
CDR3 DNA: TGTGCCAGCAGTGCCTCGGGAGGGCTGGGGCAGTTCTTC

J gene: TRBJ2-7
clone size: -
V gene: TRBV14
D gene: -
CDR3 protein: CASSQERGPYEQYF
CDR3 DNA: TGTGCCAGCAGCCAAGAGAGAGGCCCCTACGAGCAGTACTTC

J gene: TRBJ1-6
clone size: -
V gene: TRBV18
D gene: TRBD1
CDR3 protein: CASSPGTGGQPLHF
CDR3 DNA: TGTGCCAGCTCACCGGGGACAGGGGGCCAACCCCTCCACTTT

J gene: TRBJ1-5
clone size: -
V gene: TRBV28
D gene: TRBD1
CDR3 protein: CATRDMGQGLSQHF
CDR3 DNA: TGTGCCACCAGAGACATGGGACAGGGTTTATCCCAGCATTTT

J gene: TRBJ2-7
clone size: -
V gene: TRBV19
D gene: -
CDR3 protein: CASSRGLGGAYEQYF
CDR3 DNA: TGTGCCAGTTCCCGTGGTCTCGGCGGGGCCTACGAGCAGTACTTC

J gene: TRBJ2-3
clone size: -
V gene: TRBV7-9
D gene: -
CDR3 protein: CASSLSNLPTTITQYF
CDR3 DNA: TGTGCCAGCAGCTTAAGTAACCTACCAACTACTATAACGCAGTATTTT

J gene: TRBJ2-3
clone size: -
V gene: TRBV5-1
D gene: TRBD1
CDR3 protein: CASRKQGATDTQYF
CDR3 DNA: TGCGCCAGCAGAAAACAGGGGGCCACAGATACGCAGTATTTT

J gene: TRBJ2-7
clone size: -
V gene: TRBV7-8
D gene: TRBD1
CDR3 protein: CASSSRTGTPYEQYF
CDR3 DNA: TGTGCCAGCAGCTCGCGGACAGGCACACCCTACGAGCAGTACTTC

J gene: TRBJ2-7
clone size: -
V gene: TRBV28
D gene: -
CDR3 protein: CASSSDPDRSYEQYF
CDR3 DNA: TGTGCCAGCAGTTCCGACCCCGACAGATCCTACGAGCAGTACTTC

J gene: TRBJ1-5
clone size: -
V gene: TRBV19
D gene: TRBD1
CDR3 protein: CASGQGLNQPQHF
CDR3 DNA: TGTGCCAGCGGACAGGGACTGAATCAGCCCCAGCATTTT

J gene: TRBJ2-4
clone size: -
V gene: TRBV19
D gene: TRBD2
CDR3 protein: CASSIETSGRWGKNIQYF
CDR3 DNA: TGTGCCAGTAGTATAGAAACTAGCGGGAGGTGGGGCAAAAACATTCAGTACTTC

J gene: TRBJ2-1
clone size: -
V gene: TRBV30
D gene: -
CDR3 protein: CAWSVMAEAEQFF
CDR3 DNA: TGTGCCTGGAGTGTAATGGCGGAGGCTGAGCAGTTCTTC

J gene: TRBJ1-2
clone size: -
V gene: TRBV25-1
D gene: -
CDR3 protein: CASSEGGKVNYGYTF
CDR3 DNA: TGTGCCAGCAGTGAAGGGGGGAAAGTTAACTATGGCTACACCTTC

J gene: TRBJ2-7
clone size: -
V gene: TRBV12-3/TRBV12-4
D gene: -
CDR3 protein: CASSRGTVVF
CDR3 DNA: TGTGCCAGCAGCCGCGGGACCGTCGTCTTC

J gene: TRBJ2-3
clone size: -
V gene: TRBV29-1
D gene: -
CDR3 protein: CSAGARFSDTQYF
CDR3 DNA: TGCAGCGCTGGTGCTAGATTTTCAGATACGCAGTATTTT

J gene: TRBJ2-5
clone size: -
V gene: TRBV4-1
D gene: -
CDR3 protein: CASSQGPGGAGQETQYF
CDR3 DNA: TGCGCCAGCAGCCAAGGCCCCGGGGGTGCGGGTCAAGAGACCCAGTACTTC

J gene: TRBJ2-1
clone size: -
V gene: TRBV7-8
D gene: -
CDR3 protein: CASSQLTSSSYNEQFF
CDR3 DNA: TGTGCCAGCAGCCAACTCACTTCGAGCTCCTACAATGAGCAGTTCTTC